A single sample is the source of the 18 T cell receptor beta chains below, sequenced in a study of T-cell memory formation after mild COVID-19. TCRdb used MiXCR to reprocess the 5' RACE reads, holding one entry per CDR3 protein. Of some 260,000 distinct CDR3 sequences detected, about a sixth appear once; the ten largest clones hold around 3.4%. Material: PBMCs or a T cell subset sorted from them (not recorded which). These TCRs come from a man aged 18 to 29 who had mild COVID-19 (a few samples of this study predate the infection). Cell type and time point are not known.

The chain employs TRBV4-3 and TRBJ2-5; no clear D. This CDR3 contains 15 residues. Germline V gene lookup returns CDR1 LGHNA and CDR2 YSLEER. Trimming took off 0 bases at V and 2 bases at J, with 10 bases between the two ends. The CDR3 DNA reads as TGCGCCAGCAGCCAAGATCTGGCTAGGCAAGAGACCCAGTACTTC. Its protein product is CASSQDLARQETQYF.

The chain joins TRBV5-1 to TRBJ1-2; D may be TRBD1 (6 bases). CDR3 length: 15 amino acids. The V gene lost 3 bases and the J gene lost 4 bases, with 16 bases spanning the gap. CDR1 and CDR2 (germline): SGHRS, YFSETQ. The CDR3 DNA reads TGCGCCAGCAGCTGGGGAGGACAGCGAGGCTATGGCTACACCTTC. Translation gives CASSWGGQRGYGYTF.

This chain links TRBV6-2 or TRBV6-3 with TRBJ1-5; TRBD1 matches 8 bases. Trimming cost V 6 bases and J 5 bases; bases outside gene matches: 6. Germline lookup yields CDR1 MNHEY and CDR2 SVGEGT. This CDR3 has 14 amino acids. The CDR3 reads CASSGQGAHQPQHF. Written as DNA, the CDR3 is TGTGCCAGCAGCGGGCAGGGGGCACATCAGCCCCAGCATTTT.

This clonotype was counted ten times or more. J is TRBJ2-3 and V is TRBV7-2; tentatively, D is TRBD1 (5 bases). The ends were cut back, 3 bases at V and 5 bases at J, with 12 bases in the middle. CDR3 length: 14 amino acids. Germline assignment: CDR1 SGHTA and CDR2 FQGNSA. Written as DNA, the CDR3 is TGTGCCAGCAGCTTCGAAGGGGCTGGAGATACGCAGTATTTT. Amino acid sequence: CASSFEGAGDTQYF.

This clonotype was observed many times. A read error may produce the germline difference seen at one junction end. The J gene is TRBJ2-5, the V gene TRBV20-1; D perhaps matches TRBD1 (5 bases). CDR1 is DFQATT, CDR2 SNEGSKA, per germline (reference sequence). The CDR3 has 15 amino acids. CDR3: CSARDTVDMEESQYF. The DNA for the CDR3 is TGCAGTGCTAGAGATACAGTGGACATGGAAGAGTCCCAGTACTTC.

This clonotype has only a few counts. This sequence joins TRBV19 and TRBJ2-1, with 12 bases that match TRBD2. Germline lookup yields CDR1 LNHDA and CDR2 SQIVND (reference sequence). The CDR3 runs to 16 residues. The junction had 6 bases not matched to a gene; V was cut back by 1 base and J by 8 bases. CDR3 DNA: TGTGCCAGTAGTATAGGTCGCCTAGCGGGGGGGCATGAGCAGTTCTTC. It encodes CASSIGRLAGGHEQFF.

This clonotype was counted only a few times. The rearrangement joins TRBV3-1 to TRBJ2-3; TRBD2 is a possible D gene (6 bases). This CDR3 is 17 amino acids long. Trimming pared 1 base from V and 2 bases from J, leaving 16 bases between. The germline gives CDR1 LGHDT, CDR2 YNNKEL (reference sequence). The CDR3 nucleotides are TGTGCCAGCAGCCAAGTCCTCGGGGACTCACTCACAGATACGCAGTATTTT. It yields the protein CASSQVLGDSLTDTQYF.

The CDR3 region is CSVSRTANTEAFF. CDR3 bases: TGCAGCGTTTCGAGGACGGCGAACACTGAAGCTTTCTTT. The V gene is TRBV29-1, the J gene TRBJ1-1, with D uncertain. The germline V and J ends were trimmed by 5 bases and 1 base, with 11 bases remaining between them. Per the germline V gene, CDR1 is SQVTM and CDR2 is ANQGSEA. The CDR3 runs to 13 residues.

This clonotype has a handful of counts. The chain's CDR3 is CASSLARLMNTEAFF. The CDR3 DNA reads as TGTGCCAGCAGTTTAGCCCGTTTAATGAACACTGAAGCTTTCTTT. V usage is TRBV12-3 or TRBV12-4 and J usage is TRBJ1-1; D not resolved. Trimming removed 0 bases at V and 0 bases at J, with 8 bases between. This CDR3 region has 15 residues.

The J gene is TRBJ1-4, the V gene TRBV5-1, with D maybe TRBD1 (5 bases). Per the germline V gene, CDR1 is SGHRS and CDR2 is YFSETQ. Trimming left V 4 bases short and J 5 bases short, with 9 bases between. The CDR3 sequence is 13 residues long. The CDR3 sequence is CASSQGENEKLFF. The CDR3, as DNA: TGCGCCAGCAGCCAGGGAGAGAATGAAAAACTGTTTTTT.

This clonotype has a handful of counts. The rearrangement joins TRBV19 to TRBJ2-5; TRBD1 might be the D (6 bases). The V and J ends lost 7 bases and 5 bases respectively, with 17 bases between them. Germline lookup yields CDR1 LNHDA and CDR2 SQIVND (reference sequence). The CDR3 spans 14 residues. The CDR3 DNA follows: TGTGCCAGTACCCGAACCGGGACATCGGAGACCCAGTACTTC. As protein: CASTRTGTSETQYF.

The chain couples TRBV7-3 to TRBJ2-5; D perhaps matches TRBD2 (5 bases). In germline, CDR1 is SGHTA, CDR2 FQGTGA. The CDR3 spans 13 residues. V was cut by 1 base and J by 5 bases, with 8 bases left in between. The CDR3 spells CASSLNPGETQYF. The CDR3 DNA sequence: TGTGCCAGCAGCTTAAACCCGGGGGAGACCCAGTACTTC.

This chain links TRBV7-2 with TRBJ2-1, with 8 bases fitting TRBD2. In germline, CDR1 is SGHTA, CDR2 FQGNSA. This CDR3 spans 16 amino acids. The V gene end was trimmed by 5 bases and the J gene end by 7 bases; junction bases not matched to a gene: 13. The CDR3 DNA sequence: TGTGCCAGCAGCCCAAGGAGCGGGGGCGAGGGGAATGAGCAGTTCTTC. This encodes CASSPRSGGEGNEQFF.

The rearrangement uses TRBV7-2 and TRBJ2-2; 9 nucleotides match TRBD2. The germline CDR1 and CDR2 sequences are SGHTA and FQGNSA. The CDR3 has 15 residues. The trim removed 5 bases at V and 6 bases at J, leaving 7 bases unmatched. The CDR3 DNA follows: TGTGCCAGCAGCGCAGCGGGGGGCCGTCCCGGGGAGCTGTTTTTT. Its translation is CASSAAGGRPGELFF.

The V gene is TRBV3-1, the J gene TRBJ1-1, with D unclear. Germline CDR1 is LGHDT and CDR2 is YNNKEL (reference sequence). The germline V and J ends were trimmed by 7 bases and 1 base, with 10 bases remaining between them. The CDR3 contains 13 residues. CDR3 nucleotide sequence: TGTGCCAGCAAAGTCTTGGGGAACACTGAAGCTTTCTTT. The encoded protein is CASKVLGNTEAFF.

The rearrangement joins TRBV12-3 or TRBV12-4 to TRBJ2-5; perhaps TRBD1 as D (5 bases). V lost 3 bases and J 4 bases, leaving 12 bases between the germline ends. This CDR3 is built from 14 residues. The DNA of the CDR3 is TGTGCCAGCAGTTTTCGCAGGGCGAGAGAGACCCAGTACTTC. Translated: CASSFRRARETQYF.

The V and J genes are TRBV6-5 and TRBJ2-4; D may be TRBD1 or TRBD2 (5 bases each). Trimming cost V 0 bases and J 7 bases, with 13 bases left between them. The germline V gene encodes CDR1 MNHEY and CDR2 SVGAGI. The CDR3 covers 15 residues. The CDR3 protein is CASSYSLPGTNIQYF. DNA of the CDR3: TGTGCCAGCAGTTACTCGCTCCCGGGGACCAACATTCAGTACTTC.

The CDR3 DNA reads TGCGCCAGCTTCCGAGGGACTAGCAGGGAGACCCAGTACTTC. It is translated as CASFRGTSRETQYF. The genes are TRBV5-1 and TRBJ2-5; 9 bases agree with TRBD2. The V segment lost 7 bases and the J segment 5 bases; nucleotides outside the gene matches: 9. The CDR3 loop spans 14 amino acids. The germline V gene has CDR1 SGHRS and CDR2 YFSETQ.